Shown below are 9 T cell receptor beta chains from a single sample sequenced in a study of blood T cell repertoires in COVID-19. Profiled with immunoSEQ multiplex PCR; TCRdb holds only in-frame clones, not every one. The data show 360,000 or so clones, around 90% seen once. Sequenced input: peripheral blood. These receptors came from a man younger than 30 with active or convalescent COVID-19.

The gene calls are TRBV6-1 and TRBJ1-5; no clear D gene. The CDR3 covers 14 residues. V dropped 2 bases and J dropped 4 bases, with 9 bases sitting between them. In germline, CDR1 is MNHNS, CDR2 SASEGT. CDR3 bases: TGTGCCAGCAGTGAAATGAGTTGGAATCAGCCCCAGCATTTT. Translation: CASSEMSWNQPQHF.

CDR3 in DNA: TGCGCCAGCAGCCAGGGGGACAGAGGGATCGTCTATGGCTACACCTTC. Translating gives CASSQGDRGIVYGYTF. The V call is TRBV4-1, the J call TRBJ1-2; 7 bases are shared with TRBD1. Trimming at V came to 3 bases and at J to 4 bases, leaving 11 bases not matched to a gene. This CDR3 has 16 amino acids. Germline values: CDR1 MGHRA, CDR2 YSYEKL.

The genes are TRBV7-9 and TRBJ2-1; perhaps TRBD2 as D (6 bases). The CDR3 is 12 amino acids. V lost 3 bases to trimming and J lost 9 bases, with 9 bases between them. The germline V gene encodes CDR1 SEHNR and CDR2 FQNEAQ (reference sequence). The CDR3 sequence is CASSFSGGEQFF. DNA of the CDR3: TGTGCCAGCAGCTTTAGCGGCGGTGAGCAGTTCTTC.

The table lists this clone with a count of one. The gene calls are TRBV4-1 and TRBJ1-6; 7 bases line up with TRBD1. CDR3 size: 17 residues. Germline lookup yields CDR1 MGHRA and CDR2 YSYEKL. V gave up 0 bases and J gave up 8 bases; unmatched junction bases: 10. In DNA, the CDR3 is TGCGCCAGCAGCCAAGAGGCCCGGGACAGAGGAGATTCACCCCTCCACTTT. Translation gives CASSQEARDRGDSPLHF.

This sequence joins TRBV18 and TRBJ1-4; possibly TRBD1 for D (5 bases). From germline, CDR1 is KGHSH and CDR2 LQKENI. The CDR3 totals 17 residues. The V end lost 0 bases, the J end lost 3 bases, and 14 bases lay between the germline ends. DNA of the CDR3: TGTGCCAGCTCACCACCGGGGCCGCTTGGAGCTAATGAAAAACTGTTTTTT. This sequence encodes CASSPPGPLGANEKLFF.

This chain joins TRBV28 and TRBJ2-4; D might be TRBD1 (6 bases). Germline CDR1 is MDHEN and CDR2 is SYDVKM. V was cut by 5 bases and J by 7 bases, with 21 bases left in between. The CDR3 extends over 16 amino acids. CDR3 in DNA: TGTGCCAGCAGTAGCGGACCATCCAGGGGAGCGAACATTCAGTACTTC. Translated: CASSSGPSRGANIQYF.

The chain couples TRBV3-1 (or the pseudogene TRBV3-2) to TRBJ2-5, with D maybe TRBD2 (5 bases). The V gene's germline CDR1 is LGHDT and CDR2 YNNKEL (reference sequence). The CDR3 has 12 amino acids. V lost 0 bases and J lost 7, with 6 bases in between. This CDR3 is CASSQDRGTQYF. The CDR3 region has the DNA TGTGCCAGCAGCCAAGATCGGGGGACCCAGTACTTC.

The CDR3: CASSPPFAEESNGYTF. As DNA, the CDR3 is TGTGCCAGCTCACCACCGTTCGCAGAGGAAAGCAACGGCTACACCTTC. The chain joins TRBV18 to TRBJ1-2; unclear D gene. V lost 0 bases and J 8 bases, leaving 19 bases between the germline ends. From germline, CDR1 is KGHSH and CDR2 LQKENI. This CDR3 has 16 residues.

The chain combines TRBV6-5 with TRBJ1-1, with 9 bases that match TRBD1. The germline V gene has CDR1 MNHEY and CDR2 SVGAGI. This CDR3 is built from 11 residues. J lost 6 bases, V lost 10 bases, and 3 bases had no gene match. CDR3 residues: CAIGQGPEAFF. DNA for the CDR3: TGTGCCATAGGACAGGGGCCTGAAGCTTTCTTT.